This T cell receptor (beta chain) is drawn from a study of blood T cell repertoires in COVID-19. The wider study: In each case, the material was cDNA or gDNA derived from T cells, B-cell-depleted T cells, or PBMCs.

Enrollment of patients from Seattle took place during active infection, with longitudinal follow-up. Data came from immunoSEQ multiplex PCR; TCRdb stores just in-frame clones and leaves some out. Among roughly 500,000 clones listed, about 91% were seen once. Germline V gives CDR1 LGHDT, CDR2 YNNKEL (reference sequence). Trimming cost V 3 bases and J 6 bases, with 12 bases left between them. The CDR3 spans 13 residues. The source material was peripheral blood. The receptor comes from a man between 18 and 35 years old with COVID-19, enrolled during active disease. The J gene is TRBJ2-7, the V gene TRBV3-1 (or the pseudogene TRBV3-2); D gene unclear. The CDR3 nucleotides read TGTGCCAGCAGCCAGGAGAAGCGTACCGAGCAGTACTTC. Encoded protein: CASSQEKRTEQYF.